Listed here is a single T cell receptor (beta chain). Profiling relied on immunoSEQ multiplex PCR, and the TCRdb table lists in-frame clones only, not all of them. The sample has about 540,000 clones, around 78% seen once. These data come from a study of shared T cell receptors in the human thymus. The CDR3 has 16 residues. These records were also assigned to another study, of human thymus T cells.

The sequenced sample consisted of thymocytes. The gene calls are TRBV21-1 and TRBJ2-3; TRBD2, the table's D call, lacks a check against the DNA. TRBV21-1 is termed a pseudogene. This clonotype originated in a boy under three years old with a congenital heart defect. The CDR3 loop reads CASSSGRALLTDTQYF. The CDR3 DNA sequence: TGTGCCAGCAGCAGCGGGAGGGCGCTCCTTACAGATACGCAGTATTTT.